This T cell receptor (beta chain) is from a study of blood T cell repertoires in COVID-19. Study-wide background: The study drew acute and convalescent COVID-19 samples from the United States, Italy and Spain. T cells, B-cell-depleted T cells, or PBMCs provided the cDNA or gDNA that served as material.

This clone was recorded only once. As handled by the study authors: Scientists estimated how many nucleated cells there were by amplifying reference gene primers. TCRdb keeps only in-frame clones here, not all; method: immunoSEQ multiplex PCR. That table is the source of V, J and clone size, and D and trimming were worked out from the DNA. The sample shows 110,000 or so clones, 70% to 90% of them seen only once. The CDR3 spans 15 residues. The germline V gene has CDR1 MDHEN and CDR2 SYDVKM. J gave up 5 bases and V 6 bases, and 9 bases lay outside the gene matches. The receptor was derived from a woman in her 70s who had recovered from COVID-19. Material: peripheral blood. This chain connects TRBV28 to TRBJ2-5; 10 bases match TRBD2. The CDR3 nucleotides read TGTGCCAGCAGACCCGGGACTAGCGTGACGGAGACCCAGTACTTC. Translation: CASRPGTSVTETQYF.